The 27 T cell receptor beta chains below come from one sample, sequenced in a study of blood T cell repertoires in COVID-19. Data came from immunoSEQ multiplex PCR; TCRdb stores just in-frame clones and leaves some out. The repertoire includes some 360,000 clones, more than 70% of them detected once, and 2.3% sits in the top ten. Sequencing was done on a sample of peripheral blood. All receptors derive from a woman between 55 and 75 years old with COVID-19, enrolled during active disease.

The rearrangement links TRBV4-1 to TRBJ2-1; 8 nucleotides line up with TRBD2. V shed 4 bases and J 10 bases; nucleotides not matched to a gene: 9. CDR3 length: 14 residues. Germline loops: CDR1 MGHRA, CDR2 YSYEKL. CDR3 protein: CASSRKGLVDEQFF. CDR3 nucleotide sequence: TGCGCCAGCAGCCGGAAGGGACTAGTCGACGAGCAGTTCTTC.

The chain links TRBV25-1 to TRBJ2-7, with a weak D call TRBD1 (6 bases). With 5 bases removed from V and 5 bases from J, the gap between germline ends came to 19 bases. The germline gives CDR1 MGHDK, CDR2 SYGVNS. CDR3 length equals 15 residues. The DNA for the CDR3 is TGTGCCAGCAGTCCCCTTCAGGGGATCGGCCACGAGCAGTACTTC. This translates into CASSPLQGIGHEQYF.

This sequence joins TRBV14 and TRBJ1-2; D unresolved. The germline CDR1 and CDR2 sequences are SGHDN and FVKESK. V shed 3 bases and J shed 0 bases, with 14 bases lying between them. The length of the CDR3 is 16 residues. The CDR3 sequence: CASSHLIGGTNYGYTF. The CDR3 DNA follows: TGTGCCAGCAGCCACCTAATCGGAGGGACTAACTATGGCTACACCTTC.

The chain links TRBV28 to TRBJ1-2; weak D call: TRBD1 (6 bases). This CDR3 region has 16 residues. V lost 3 bases and J 5 bases, leaving 19 bases between the germline ends. Germline V gene data show CDR1 as MDHEN and CDR2 as SYDVKM. In nucleotides, the CDR3 is TGTGCCAGCAGTTTCACTACCCAGGGGATTTGGTATGGCTACACCTTC. The encoded protein is CASSFTTQGIWYGYTF.

This clone was picked up one time. The genes are TRBV29-1 and TRBJ1-3; the match to TRBD1 covers 9 bases. The CDR3 sequence is 18 residues long. Unmatched junction bases numbered 15, after V lost 2 bases and J lost 4 bases. CDR1 SQVTM and CDR2 ANQGSEA come from the germline V gene. CDR3 in amino acids: CSVENRGPGQGIGNTIYF. The CDR3 nucleotides read TGCAGCGTTGAAAACCGAGGCCCGGGACAGGGAATCGGAAACACCATATATTTT.

This chain connects TRBV4-2 to TRBJ2-5; D is possibly TRBD2 (6 bases). The CDR3 runs to 14 residues. Germline lookup yields CDR1 LGHNA and CDR2 YNFKEQ. V gave up 1 base and J gave up 3 bases, with 9 bases separating them. The CDR3 sequence: CASSQAGGKETQYF. The CDR3 DNA follows: TGTGCCAGCAGCCAAGCTGGGGGGAAAGAGACCCAGTACTTC.

This clone was counted a few times. The rearrangement joins TRBV6-1 to TRBJ2-3; 13 bases fit TRBD2. The CDR3 loop spans 16 amino acids. V lost 4 bases and J lost 5; bases outside the gene matches: 6. The germline V gene has CDR1 MNHNS and CDR2 SASEGT. CDR3 region: CASSVTSGGAVDTQYF. The CDR3 coding sequence is TGTGCCAGCAGTGTTACTAGCGGGGGGGCTGTAGATACGCAGTATTTT.

The chain recombines TRBV7-9 with TRBJ1-4; D remains ambiguous. V was shortened by 0 bases and J by 6 bases, with 17 bases between the two germline ends. This CDR3 has 17 amino acids. Germline assignment: CDR1 SEHNR and CDR2 FQNEAQ (reference sequence). CDR3 region: CASSLAIRGSTDEKLFF. The CDR3 coding sequence is TGTGCCAGCAGCTTAGCGATACGGGGATCTACTGATGAAAAACTGTTTTTT. Full variable domain (remainder filled in from reference TRBV7-9 and TRBJ1-4): DTGVSQNPRHKITKRGQNVTFRCDPISEHNRLYWYRQTLGQGPEFLTYFQNEAQLEKSRLLSDRFSAERPKGSFSTLEIQRTEQGDSAMYLCASSLAIRGSTDEKLFFGSGTQLSVL.

This clone was picked up a small number of times. This chain uses TRBV7-3 with TRBJ1-1, with D unclear. Between the trimmed V and J ends, which lost 5 bases and 1 base, there was a span of 8 bases. The CDR3 sequence is 13 residues long. Germline values: CDR1 SGHTA, CDR2 FQGTGA. The CDR3 loop reads CASSTHTNTEAFF. The CDR3 DNA sequence: TGTGCCAGCAGCACCCACACGAACACTGAAGCTTTCTTT.

This clone showed up just once. The J gene is TRBJ2-3, the V gene TRBV9; D call uncertain. V lost 4 bases, J lost 0 bases, and 18 bases lay in between. The CDR3 runs 17 residues. From germline, CDR1 is SGDLS and CDR2 YYNGEE. The CDR3 coding sequence is TGTGCCAGCAGCCCCGATTACTTCTTTCCTAGCACAGATACGCAGTATTTT. This encodes CASSPDYFFPSTDTQYF.

The chain joins TRBV5-1 to TRBJ2-5, with 9 bases that match TRBD2. In germline, CDR1 is SGHRS, CDR2 YFSETQ. The V and J ends lost 2 bases and 5 bases, in that order; junction bases with no gene match: 10. There are 16 residues in the CDR3. The CDR3 DNA reads as TGCGCCAGCAGCTTACTCGCGGGGGGGCGTCGGGAGACCCAGTACTTC. Its protein is CASSLLAGGRRETQYF.

The chain employs TRBV5-1 and TRBJ2-1; TRBD2 is a possible D gene (6 bases). Germline CDR1 SGHRS, CDR2 YFSETQ. Trimming removed 3 bases from V and 6 bases from J, with 10 bases in between. This CDR3 spans 13 amino acids. The CDR3 nucleotides read TGCGCCAGCAGCTCCCTGACTAGCAATGAGCAGTTCTTC. It encodes CASSSLTSNEQFF.

The V call is TRBV6-5, the J call TRBJ2-7; TRBD2 matches 8 bases. The CDR3 is 15 amino acids. V lost 8 bases, J lost 6 bases, and 15 bases stayed unmatched. Per the germline V gene, CDR1 is MNHEY and CDR2 is SVGAGI. CDR3 in DNA: TGTGCCAGCTCCCCGGGGGGGGGACGGGTCAGCGAGCAGTACTTC. Its translation is CASSPGGGRVSEQYF.

This sequence joins TRBV5-4 and TRBJ1-2, with 7 bases fitting TRBD1. This CDR3 spans 14 amino acids. Germline V gives CDR1 SGHNT, CDR2 YYREEE (reference sequence). The V and J ends lost 3 bases and 3 bases, in that order; junction bases with no gene match: 5. The CDR3, as DNA: TGTGCCAGCAGCTCGGGACAGCGCGACTATGGCTACACCTTC. Residues: CASSSGQRDYGYTF.

The rearrangement links TRBV19 to TRBJ2-2; TRBD1 aligns across 9 bases. J lost 1 base, V lost 10 bases, and 7 bases had no gene match. The length of the CDR3 is 15 residues. Germline loops: CDR1 LNHDA, CDR2 SQIVND (reference sequence). CDR3 sequence: CATSLGQGNTGELFF. As DNA, the CDR3 is TGTGCCACTAGCCTGGGACAGGGGAACACCGGGGAGCTGTTTTTT.

This clone occurred once. The chain joins TRBV5-1 to TRBJ1-1; TRBD1 matches 7 bases. The germline V gene has CDR1 SGHRS and CDR2 YFSETQ. This CDR3 is built from 15 residues. V lost 1 base to trimming and J lost 2 bases; unmatched junction nucleotides: 5. The CDR3 nucleotides read TGCGCCAGCAGCTTGAGGAGGGGGCTTAACACTGAAGCTTTCTTT. It translates to CASSLRRGLNTEAFF. Full variable domain (outside the CDR3, taken from reference TRBV5-1 and TRBJ1-1): KAGVTQTPRYLIKTRGQQVTLSCSPISGHRSVSWYQQTPGQGLQFLFEYFSETQRNKGNFPGRFSGRQFSNSRSEMNVSTLELGDSALYLCASSLRRGLNTEAFFGQGTRLTVV.

The rearrangement joins TRBV3-1 (or the pseudogene TRBV3-2) to TRBJ2-5, with a possible D match to TRBD2 (6 bases). Germline V gives CDR1 LGHDT, CDR2 YNNKEL (reference sequence). The CDR3 contains 15 residues. V was pared by 6 bases and J by 4 bases, with 18 bases between. The CDR3 nucleotides read TGTGCCAGCAGGGGGCTCCGGGACTTGGGAGAGACCCAGTACTTC. Residues: CASRGLRDLGETQYF.

To note about this clone: The same CDR3 is also encoded by other DNA sequences in this sample. This chain connects TRBV28 to TRBJ1-5; D is undetermined. Germline CDR1 is MDHEN and CDR2 is SYDVKM. The CDR3 runs to 15 residues. Trimming pared 5 bases from V and 1 base from J, leaving 12 bases between. The CDR3 DNA follows: TGTGCCAGCAGTCTCAGGACGGGGAGCAATCAGCCCCAGCATTTT. The encoded protein is CASSLRTGSNQPQHF.

The gene calls are TRBV7-6 and TRBJ1-6; tentatively, D is TRBD1 (5 bases). Germline V gene data show CDR1 as SGHVS and CDR2 as FNYEAQ. This CDR3 region has 15 residues. Trimming stripped 0 bases from V and 9 bases from J, with 12 bases between. CDR3 loop: CASSLAARQGSPLHF. The DNA of the CDR3 is TGTGCCAGCAGCTTAGCGGCCCGGCAGGGTTCACCCCTCCACTTT.

The rearrangement links TRBV7-2 to TRBJ1-5, with D possibly being TRBD1 (6 bases). The ends were cut back, 5 bases at V and 5 bases at J, with 10 bases in the middle. CDR1 and CDR2 from the germline V gene are SGHTA and FQGNSA. This CDR3 region has 13 residues. The CDR3 spells CASSLRQDQPQHF. The CDR3 region has the DNA TGTGCCAGCAGCCTACGACAGGATCAGCCCCAGCATTTT.

The chain carries TRBV5-1 and TRBJ1-6, with D uncertain. This CDR3 contains 14 residues. The ends were cut back, 3 bases at V and 0 bases at J, with 4 bases in the middle. The germline CDR1 and CDR2 sequences are SGHRS and YFSETQ. The chain's CDR3 is CASSSYSYNSPLHF. CDR3 bases: TGCGCCAGCAGCTCTTACTCCTATAATTCACCCCTCCACTTT.

V is TRBV6-1 and J is TRBJ2-3; the D gene is possibly TRBD1 (5 bases). This CDR3 region has 17 residues. CDR1 and CDR2 from the germline V gene are MNHNS and SASEGT. The V gene lost 3 bases and the J gene lost 2 bases, with 18 bases spanning the gap. In nucleotides, the CDR3 is TGTGCCAGCAGTGACCGGACAACGGGCTCCTTCACAGATACGCAGTATTTT. Amino acid sequence: CASSDRTTGSFTDTQYF.

This clone was detected only a few times. CDR3 protein: CASSLNTIEQFF. CDR3 sequence (DNA): TGTGCCAGCAGCTTAAACACGATCGAGCAGTTCTTC. This chain links TRBV7-9 with TRBJ2-1; D unclear. Germline CDR1 and CDR2: SEHNR and FQNEAQ (reference sequence). The CDR3 has 12 residues. V lost 2 bases and J 10 bases, leaving 9 bases between the germline ends.

This chain joins TRBV20-1 and TRBJ2-7, with 11 bases fitting TRBD2. The CDR3 runs 15 residues. After removal of 6 bases from V and 4 bases from J, the junction contained 11 bases not matched to a gene. The germline gives CDR1 DFQATT, CDR2 SNEGSKA (reference sequence). This chain's CDR3 is CSASNRLAGGYEQYF. The CDR3, as DNA: TGCAGTGCCAGTAACCGCCTAGCGGGGGGATACGAGCAGTACTTC.

The rearrangement uses TRBV7-2 and TRBJ2-2; TRBD2 matches at 10 bases. CDR3 size: 18 residues. V shed 1 base and J 6 bases; nucleotides not matched to a gene: 11. Germline V gives CDR1 SGHTA, CDR2 FQGNSA. CDR3: CASSLERSGAGGPGELFF. In DNA, the CDR3 is TGTGCCAGCAGCTTAGAACGGTCGGGAGCGGGGGGGCCCGGGGAGCTGTTTTTT. The complete variable domain, with remaining parts taken from reference TRBV7-2 and TRBJ2-2, reads GAGVSQSPSNKVTEKGKDVELRCDPISGHTALYWYRQSLGQGLEFLIYFQGNSAPDKSGLPSDRFSAERTGGSVSTLTIQRTQQEDSAVYLCASSLERSGAGGPGELFFGEGSRLTVL.

The CDR3, as DNA: TGTGCCAGTAGTTCACCGGGACAGCCAGCTAACTATGGCTACACCTTC. Amino acids: CASSSPGQPANYGYTF. The V and J genes are TRBV19 and TRBJ1-2; 7 bases align to TRBD1. J gave up 0 bases and V 5 bases, and 9 bases lay outside the gene matches. Germline V gene data show CDR1 as LNHDA and CDR2 as SQIVND (reference sequence). CDR3 size: 16 residues. The variable domain in full, completed from reference TRBV19 and TRBJ1-2, reads DGGITQSPKYLFRKEGQNVTLSCEQNLNHDAMYWYRQDPGQGLRLIYYSQIVNDFQKGDIAEGYSVSREKKESFPLTVTSAQKNPTAFYLCASSSPGQPANYGYTFGSGTRLTVV.

The rearrangement joins TRBV7-2 to TRBJ1-2, with no clear D. CDR1 is SGHTA and CDR2 is FQGNSA in the germline V gene. This CDR3 is 13 amino acids long. Trimming took off 6 bases at V and 4 bases at J, with 12 bases between the two ends. CDR3 sequence reads: CASRPFSGYGYTF. The CDR3 DNA sequence: TGTGCCAGCAGACCCTTTTCAGGCTATGGCTACACCTTC.